The 3 T cell receptor beta chains listed next were all sequenced from one sample in a study of T-cell reconstitution after alpha-beta-depleted transplantation in children. The library targeted TCRbeta and was prepared with unique molecular identifiers. TCRdb itself ran the PCR reads through MiXCR, one entry per CDR3 protein. The sample holds hundreds of thousands of distinct CDR3 sequences, roughly 18% seen once. Sequenced here: PBMCs from the stem cell graft donor, sampled from the stem cell graft. These TCRs come from a human donor who donated a stem cell graft to a child with acute lymphoblastic leukemia.

This rearrangement joins TRBV4-1 to TRBJ2-7; possibly TRBD2 for D (7 bases). CDR1 is MGHRA and CDR2 is YSYEKL in the germline V gene. The CDR3 has 15 residues. Trimming took 1 base from V and 3 from J, leaving 13 bases between them. The DNA of the CDR3 is TGCGCCAGCAGCCAAGCAGAGGGGGGGGACTACGAGCAGTACTTC. This codes for CASSQAEGGDYEQYF.

This clonotype turned up a few times. The J gene is TRBJ2-3, the V gene TRBV27; 12 nucleotides align to TRBD2. Germline CDR1 reads MNHEY; CDR2 reads SMNVEV (reference sequence). This CDR3 spans 19 amino acids. After removal of 5 bases from V and 0 bases from J, the junction contained 12 bases not matched to a gene. Here the CDR3 reads CASSLSGTSGLLSTDTQYF. Written as DNA, the CDR3 is TGTGCCAGCAGTCTCTCAGGGACTAGCGGGCTCTTAAGCACAGATACGCAGTATTTT.

This clonotype has ten or more counts. The rearrangement joins TRBV12-3 or TRBV12-4 to TRBJ2-7, with 8 bases aligning to TRBD2. Germline trimming cut 6 bases from V and 0 bases from J; bases unmatched to any gene: 7. CDR3 length equals 15 residues. CDR3 protein: CASRTTSESSYEQYF. CDR3 bases: TGTGCCAGCAGGACGACTAGCGAGAGCTCCTACGAGCAGTACTTC.